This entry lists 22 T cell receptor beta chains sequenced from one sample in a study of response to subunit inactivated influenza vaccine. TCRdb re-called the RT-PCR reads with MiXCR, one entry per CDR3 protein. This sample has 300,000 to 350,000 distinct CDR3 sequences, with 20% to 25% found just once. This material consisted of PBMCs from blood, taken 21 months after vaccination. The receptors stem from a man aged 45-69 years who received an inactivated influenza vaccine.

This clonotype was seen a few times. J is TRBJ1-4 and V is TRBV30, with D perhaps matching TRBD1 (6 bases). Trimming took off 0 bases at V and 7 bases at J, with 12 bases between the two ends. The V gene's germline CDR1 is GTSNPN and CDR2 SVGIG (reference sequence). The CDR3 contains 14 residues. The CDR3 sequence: CAWSVGGGVEKLFF. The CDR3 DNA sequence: TGTGCCTGGAGTGTGGGAGGGGGAGTTGAAAAACTGTTTTTT.

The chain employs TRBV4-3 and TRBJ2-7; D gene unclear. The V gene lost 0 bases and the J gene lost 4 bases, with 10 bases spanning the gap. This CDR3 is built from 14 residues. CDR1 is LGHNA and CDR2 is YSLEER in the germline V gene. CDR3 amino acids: CASSQDLLSYEQYF. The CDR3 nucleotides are TGCGCCAGCAGCCAAGATCTCCTTAGTTACGAGCAGTACTTC.

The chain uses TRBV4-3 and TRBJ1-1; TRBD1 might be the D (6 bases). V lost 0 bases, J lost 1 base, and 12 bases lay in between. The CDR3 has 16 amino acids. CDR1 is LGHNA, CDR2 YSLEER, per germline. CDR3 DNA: TGCGCCAGCAGCCAAGATAGTACAGGGTGGAACACTGAAGCTTTCTTT. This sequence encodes CASSQDSTGWNTEAFF.

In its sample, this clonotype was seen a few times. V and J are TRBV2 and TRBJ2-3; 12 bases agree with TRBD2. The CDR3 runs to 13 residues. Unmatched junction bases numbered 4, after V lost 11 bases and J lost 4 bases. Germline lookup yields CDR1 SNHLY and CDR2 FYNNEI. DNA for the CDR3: TGTGCCGGACTAGCGGGATTCTCAGATACGCAGTATTTT. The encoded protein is CAGLAGFSDTQYF.

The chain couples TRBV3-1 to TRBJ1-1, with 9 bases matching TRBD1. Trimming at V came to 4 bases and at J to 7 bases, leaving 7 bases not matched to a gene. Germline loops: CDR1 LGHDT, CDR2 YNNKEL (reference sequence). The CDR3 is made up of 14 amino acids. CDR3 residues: CASSPGTGRIEAFF. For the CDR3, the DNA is TGTGCCAGCAGCCCAGGGACAGGGAGAATTGAAGCTTTCTTT.

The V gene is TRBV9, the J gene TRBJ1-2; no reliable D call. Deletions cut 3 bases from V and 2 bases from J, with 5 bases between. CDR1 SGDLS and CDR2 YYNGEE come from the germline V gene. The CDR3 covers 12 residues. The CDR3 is CASSAHNYGYTF. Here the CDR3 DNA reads TGTGCCAGCAGCGCGCACAACTATGGCTACACCTTC. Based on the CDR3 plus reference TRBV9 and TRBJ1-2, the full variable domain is DSGVTQTPKHLITATGQRVTLRCSPRSGDLSVYWYQQSLDQGLQFLIQYYNGEERAKGNILERFSAQQFPDLHSELNLSSLELGDSALYFCASSAHNYGYTFGSGTRLTVV.

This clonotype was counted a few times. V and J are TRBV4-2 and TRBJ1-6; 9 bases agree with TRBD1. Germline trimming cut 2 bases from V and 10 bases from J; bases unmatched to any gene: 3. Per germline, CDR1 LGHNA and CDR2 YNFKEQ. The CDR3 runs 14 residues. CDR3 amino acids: CASSQQTGGSPLHF. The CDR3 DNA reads TGTGCCAGCAGCCAACAGACAGGGGGATCACCCCTCCACTTT.

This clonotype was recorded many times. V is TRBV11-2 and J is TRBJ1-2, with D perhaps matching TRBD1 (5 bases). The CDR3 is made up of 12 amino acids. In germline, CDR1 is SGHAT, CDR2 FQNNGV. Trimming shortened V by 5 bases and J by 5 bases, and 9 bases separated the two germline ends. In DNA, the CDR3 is TGTGCCAGCAGCGTGGACATGTATGGCTACACCTTC. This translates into CASSVDMYGYTF. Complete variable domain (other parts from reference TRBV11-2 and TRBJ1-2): EAGVAQSPRYKIIEKRQSVAFWCNPISGHATLYWYQQILGQGPKLLIQFQNNGVVDDSQLPKDRFSAERLKGVDSTLKIQPAKLEDSAVYLCASSVDMYGYTFGSGTRLTVV.

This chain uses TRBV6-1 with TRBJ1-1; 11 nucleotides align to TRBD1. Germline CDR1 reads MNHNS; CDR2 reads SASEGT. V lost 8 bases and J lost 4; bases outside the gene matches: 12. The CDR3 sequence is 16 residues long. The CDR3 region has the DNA TGTGCCAGCTCCCCAGGGACAGGGGGATTGAGCACTGAAGCTTTCTTT. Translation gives CASSPGTGGLSTEAFF.

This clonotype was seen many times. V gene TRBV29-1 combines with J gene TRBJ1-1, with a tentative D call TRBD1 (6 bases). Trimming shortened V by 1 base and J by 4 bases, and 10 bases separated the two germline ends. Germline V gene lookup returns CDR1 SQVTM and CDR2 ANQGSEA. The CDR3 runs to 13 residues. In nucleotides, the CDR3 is TGCAGCGTTGAAGGGGGGCGAGTCACTGAAGCTTTCTTT. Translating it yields CSVEGGRVTEAFF.

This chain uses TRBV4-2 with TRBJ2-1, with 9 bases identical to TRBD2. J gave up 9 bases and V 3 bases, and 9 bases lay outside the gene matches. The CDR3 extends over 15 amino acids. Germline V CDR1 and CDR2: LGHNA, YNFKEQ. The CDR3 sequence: CASSHRSGGGLEQFF. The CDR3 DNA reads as TGTGCCAGCAGCCACCGTAGCGGGGGAGGGCTTGAGCAGTTCTTC.

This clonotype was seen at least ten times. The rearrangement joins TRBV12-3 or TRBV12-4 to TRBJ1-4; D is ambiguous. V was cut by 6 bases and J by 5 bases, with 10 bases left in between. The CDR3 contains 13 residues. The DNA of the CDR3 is TGTGCCAGCAGCCGATGGACCAATGAAAAACTGTTTTTT. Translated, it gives CASSRWTNEKLFF.

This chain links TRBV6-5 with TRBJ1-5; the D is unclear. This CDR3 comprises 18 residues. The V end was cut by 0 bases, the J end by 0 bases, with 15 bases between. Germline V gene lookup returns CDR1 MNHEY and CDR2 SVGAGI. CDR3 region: CASSYSNDLSYSNQPQHF. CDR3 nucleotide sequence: TGTGCCAGCAGTTACTCGAACGACCTCTCCTATAGCAATCAGCCCCAGCATTTT.

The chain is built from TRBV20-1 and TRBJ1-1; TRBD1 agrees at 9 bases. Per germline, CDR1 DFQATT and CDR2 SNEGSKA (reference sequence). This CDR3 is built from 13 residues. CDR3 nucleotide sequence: TGCAGGATTCCGGGACAGGGGAACACTGAAGCTTTCTTT. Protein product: CRIPGQGNTEAFF.

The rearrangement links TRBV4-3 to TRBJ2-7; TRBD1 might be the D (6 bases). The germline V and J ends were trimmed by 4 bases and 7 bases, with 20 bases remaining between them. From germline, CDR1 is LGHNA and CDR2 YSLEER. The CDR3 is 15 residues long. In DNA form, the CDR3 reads TGCGCCAGCAGCCGAGGCTCCGGAGCAGGGGATGAGCAGTACTTC. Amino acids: CASSRGSGAGDEQYF.

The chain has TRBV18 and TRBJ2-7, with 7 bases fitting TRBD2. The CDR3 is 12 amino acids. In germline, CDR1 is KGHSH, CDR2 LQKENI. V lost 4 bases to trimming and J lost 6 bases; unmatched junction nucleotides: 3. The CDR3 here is CASSRREGEQYF. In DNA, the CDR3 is TGTGCCAGCTCACGCAGGGAGGGCGAGCAGTACTTC.

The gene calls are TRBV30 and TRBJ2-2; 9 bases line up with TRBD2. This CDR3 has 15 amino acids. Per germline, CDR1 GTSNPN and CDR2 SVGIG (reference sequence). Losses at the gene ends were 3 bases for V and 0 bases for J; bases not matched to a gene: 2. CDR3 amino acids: CAWRLAGANTGELFF. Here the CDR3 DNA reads TGTGCCTGGAGATTAGCGGGGGCGAACACCGGGGAGCTGTTTTTT.

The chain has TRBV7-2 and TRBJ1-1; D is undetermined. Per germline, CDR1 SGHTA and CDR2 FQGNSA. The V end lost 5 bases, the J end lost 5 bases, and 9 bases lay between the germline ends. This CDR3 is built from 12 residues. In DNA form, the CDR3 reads TGTGCCAGCAGCCCTGGGAGGACTGAAGCTTTCTTT. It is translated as CASSPGRTEAFF. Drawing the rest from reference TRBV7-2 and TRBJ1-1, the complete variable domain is GAGVSQSPSNKVTEKGKDVELRCDPISGHTALYWYRQSLGQGLEFLIYFQGNSAPDKSGLPSDRFSAERTGGSVSTLTIQRTQQEDSAVYLCASSPGRTEAFFGQGTRLTVV.

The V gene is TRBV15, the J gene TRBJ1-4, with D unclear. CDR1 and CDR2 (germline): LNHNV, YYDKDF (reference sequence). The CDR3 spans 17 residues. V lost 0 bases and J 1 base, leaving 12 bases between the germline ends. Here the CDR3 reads CATSRDLAGGTNEKLFF. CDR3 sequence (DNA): TGTGCCACCAGCAGAGATCTGGCCGGCGGAACTAATGAAAAACTGTTTTTT.

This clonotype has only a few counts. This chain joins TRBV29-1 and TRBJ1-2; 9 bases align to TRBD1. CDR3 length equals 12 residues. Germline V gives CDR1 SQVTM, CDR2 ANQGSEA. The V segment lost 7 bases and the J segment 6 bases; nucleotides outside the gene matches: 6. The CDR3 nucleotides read TGCAGCGGGTCACAGGGGGCTAATGGCTACACCTTC. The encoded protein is CSGSQGANGYTF.

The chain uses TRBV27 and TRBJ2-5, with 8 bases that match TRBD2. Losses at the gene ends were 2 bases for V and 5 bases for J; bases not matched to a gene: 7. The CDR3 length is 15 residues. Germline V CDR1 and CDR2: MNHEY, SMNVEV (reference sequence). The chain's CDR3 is CASSLAGGRLETQYF. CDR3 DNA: TGTGCCAGCAGTTTAGCGGGGGGCAGGTTGGAGACCCAGTACTTC.

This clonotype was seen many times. Here the CDR3 DNA reads TGCAGTGCTAGAGATCCATCCGGGGCGCAGAACTACAATGAGCAGTTCTTC. Amino acid sequence: CSARDPSGAQNYNEQFF. The chain uses TRBV20-1 and TRBJ2-1; TRBD1 or TRBD2 may be the D gene (5 bases each). Germline V gene sequence: CDR1 DFQATT, CDR2 SNEGSKA (reference sequence). The CDR3 consists of 17 residues. V was clipped by 0 bases and J by 3 bases, with 18 bases between them.